Listed here are 10 T cell receptor beta chains from one sample, sequenced in a study of shared clonotypes between healthy human individuals. Assay used: immunoSEQ multiplex PCR; TCRdb lists only in-frame clones, some missing. The sample yields around 510,000 clones, approximately 95% seen once. Sequenced input: naive CD4+ T cells sorted from blood. The subset: CD45RA+ positively selected. The receptor source for this set is a woman aged 25 to 39 in good health.

The J gene is TRBJ2-7, the V gene TRBV5-5, with a tentative D call TRBD1 (6 bases). CDR3 length: 15 amino acids. Germline-derived CDR1 and CDR2 are SGHKS and YYEKEE (reference sequence). The V gene lost 4 bases and the J gene lost 0 bases, with 14 bases spanning the gap. CDR3 sequence reads: CASSTGQPFSYEQYF. For the CDR3, the DNA is TGTGCCAGCAGCACCGGACAGCCATTCTCCTACGAGCAGTACTTC.

The sample holds one count of this clone. The chain uses TRBV18 and TRBJ1-3; 8 bases match TRBD1. The CDR3 covers 18 residues. J gave up 0 bases and V 1 base, and 8 bases lay outside the gene matches. Germline-derived CDR1 and CDR2 are KGHSH and LQKENI. The chain's CDR3 is CASSPRQPQGGSGNTIYF. The CDR3 region has the DNA TGTGCCAGCTCACCACGGCAACCACAGGGGGGCTCTGGAAACACCATATATTTT.

The V call is TRBV6-5, the J call TRBJ2-7; TRBD2 matches at 9 bases. This CDR3 has 14 amino acids. After removal of 5 bases from V and 3 bases from J, the junction contained 5 bases not matched to a gene. Germline V gene sequence: CDR1 MNHEY, CDR2 SVGAGI. CDR3 sequence: CASSQLAGVYEQYF. The CDR3 nucleotides read TGTGCCAGCAGTCAGTTAGCGGGGGTCTACGAGCAGTACTTC.

This clone has just one count. The V gene is TRBV11-2, the J gene TRBJ2-7; 10 bases agree with TRBD2. CDR1 and CDR2 from the germline V gene are SGHAT and FQNNGV. Trimming took 2 bases from V and 0 from J; bases not matched to a gene: 7. The CDR3 extends over 17 amino acids. CDR3 in DNA: TGTGCCAGCAGCTTAACTCTAGCGGGAGCCATCTCCTACGAGCAGTACTTC. As protein: CASSLTLAGAISYEQYF.

The chain joins TRBV6-6 to TRBJ2-2; no definite D call. V shed 3 bases and J shed 6 bases, with 5 bases lying between them. CDR1 is MNHNY and CDR2 is SVGAGI in the germline V gene (reference sequence). CDR3 length: 12 amino acids. CDR3 protein: CASSYPSGELFF. The CDR3 DNA reads TGTGCCAGCAGTTATCCCTCCGGGGAGCTGTTTTTT.

The chain is built from TRBV7-2 and TRBJ2-7; D remains unclear. The germline V gene encodes CDR1 SGHTA and CDR2 FQGNSA. The CDR3 loop spans 15 amino acids. V was trimmed by 1 base and J by 1 base, leaving 11 bases between them. The CDR3 region has the DNA TGTGCCAGCAGCTTAGATCCCAGACGTTCCTACGAGCAGTACTTC. Amino acid sequence: CASSLDPRRSYEQYF. Variable domain in full (rest from reference TRBV7-2 and TRBJ2-7): GAGVSQSPSNKVTEKGKDVELRCDPISGHTALYWYRQSLGQGLEFLIYFQGNSAPDKSGLPSDRFSAERTGGSVSTLTIQRTQQEDSAVYLCASSLDPRRSYEQYFGPGTRLTVT.

The genes are TRBV5-1 and TRBJ2-5; D gene ambiguous. Matching the DNA end better, TRBJ2-7 makes the J call doubtful. Germline lookup yields CDR1 SGHRS and CDR2 YFSETQ. This CDR3 has 14 amino acids. The CDR3 spells CASSLAPEVYEQYF. As DNA, the CDR3 is TGCGCCAGCAGCTTGGCCCCTGAAGTCTACGAGCAGTACTTC.

A single count supports this clone. V gene TRBV28 combines with J gene TRBJ1-1, with a weak D call TRBD1 (5 bases). CDR1 and CDR2 (germline): MDHEN, SYDVKM. V was pared by 3 bases and J by 1 base, with 12 bases between. The CDR3 runs to 15 residues. Here the CDR3 reads CASSLAGTANTEAFF. In DNA, the CDR3 is TGTGCCAGCAGTTTGGCCGGGACTGCGAACACTGAAGCTTTCTTT.

The genes are TRBV6-5 and TRBJ1-3; D is undetermined. CDR3 length equals 15 residues. Trimming left V 3 bases short and J 1 base short, with 10 bases between. Germline V CDR1 and CDR2: MNHEY, SVGAGI. This CDR3 is CASSYSGGSGNTIYF. The CDR3 DNA reads TGTGCCAGCAGTTATTCTGGTGGTTCTGGAAACACCATATATTTT.

V usage is TRBV5-1 and J usage is TRBJ1-1; no definite D call. The V gene's germline CDR1 is SGHRS and CDR2 YFSETQ. Deletions cut 0 bases from V and 0 bases from J, with 9 bases between. There are 15 residues in the CDR3. CDR3 sequence reads: CASSLVGEMNTEAFF. The CDR3 DNA is TGCGCCAGCAGCTTGGTTGGAGAGATGAACACTGAAGCTTTCTTT.